The text below deals with one TCR beta chain. MiXCR, run by TCRdb on the 5' RACE reads, gives a single entry per CDR3 protein. The profile shows 200,000 to 250,000 distinct CDR3 sequences, over 5.5% of them singletons. These data belong to a study of identical twins. The germline CDR1 and CDR2 sequences are SSHAT and FNYEAQ (reference sequence). The length of the CDR3 is 15 residues. V lost 5 bases and J lost 4, with 15 bases in between. These same data were also listed under a study on T cells expressing NK-cell markers. From that second work: The authors restricted sorting to alpha-beta TCR T cells with an anti-gamma-delta TCR antibody in several experiments.

This chain connects TRBV7-7 to TRBJ2-1, with a tentative D call TRBD2 (6 bases). Source material: CD8+ T cells sorted from blood. The TCR was taken from a woman under 30 in good health. The CDR3, as DNA: TGTGCCAGCAGCCCTACTCTTCGGGGGTACAATGAGCAGTTCTTC. Its protein is CASSPTLRGYNEQFF.